What follows is one T cell receptor (beta chain) and its context. The antigen is undetermined. The entry originates in a study of OX40 agonist ivuxolimab in advanced cancers. Findings and limits, study-wide: With doses of 0.1 to 3.0 mg/kg, CD4+ and CD8+ blood T cells had undergone clonal expansion by week 6. Relatively little clonal expansion, among the lowest observed, appeared in partial responders at 0.1-3.0 mg/kg. Part of the nonresponder group also had normalized T-cell clonal expansion that was low. Among T cells, CD8+ cells averaged more expanded clones than CD4+ cells.

The protocol was immunoSEQ multiplex PCR, while the TCRdb copy is restricted to in-frame clones and leaves out a portion. The data contain some 70,000 clones, under 85% of them seen just once; the ten biggest clones take up 2% to 2.5%. Per the germline V gene, CDR1 is MNHNS and CDR2 is SASEGT. The CDR3 is 13 amino acids. The V end was cut by 1 base, the J end by 3 bases, with 4 bases between. The starting material was CD4+ or CD8+ T cells sorted from blood, obtained in a trial of the OX40 agonist ivuxolimab. The rearrangement links TRBV6-1 to TRBJ1-5; D gene unclear. The source is an adult with an advanced solid tumor such as melanoma, head and neck, liver or kidney cancer. The CDR3 loop reads CASSEGYNQPQHF. The CDR3 region has the DNA TGTGCCAGCAGTGAAGGCTACAATCAGCCCCAGCATTTT.